The present entry profiles one T cell receptor beta chain with its context. Antigen specificity is unknown. Germline CDR1 reads MDHEN; CDR2 reads SYDVKM. This CDR3 is 15 amino acids long. V lost 6 bases and J 3 bases, leaving 17 bases between the germline ends. The data are from a study of graft-versus-host responses after intestinal transplantation. Study at large: Recipients had multivisceral, liver-intestinal, or isolated intestinal transplants. Recipients were all induced with anti-thymocyte globulin, then given tacrolimus and steroids for around three years.

The study, taken as a whole, reports: GvH clonotypes were identified within recipient marrow, with a subset emerging first in ileum or blood. Within the allografts of patients who had graft-donor T cell macrochimerism, graft-versus-host to host-versus-graft clonal ratios were high.

Graft tissue processing released intraepithelial and lamina propria lymphocytes. Sequencing was performed with immunoSEQ multiplex PCR; in TCRdb, only in-frame clones are kept and a portion is missing. The sample consists of around 5,200 clones, over 60% of them appearing once. The chain employs TRBV28 and TRBJ1-1; TRBD1 is a possible D gene (6 bases). This clonotype was obtained from a human patient who received an intestinal transplant, so some T cells may come from the graft donor. The sample was ileum tissue, taken roughly 250 days after intestinal transplant. The CDR3 here is CASSVSRGGYTEAFF. In DNA, the CDR3 is TGTGCCAGCAGCGTCTCCAGGGGAGGGTACACTGAAGCTTTCTTT.